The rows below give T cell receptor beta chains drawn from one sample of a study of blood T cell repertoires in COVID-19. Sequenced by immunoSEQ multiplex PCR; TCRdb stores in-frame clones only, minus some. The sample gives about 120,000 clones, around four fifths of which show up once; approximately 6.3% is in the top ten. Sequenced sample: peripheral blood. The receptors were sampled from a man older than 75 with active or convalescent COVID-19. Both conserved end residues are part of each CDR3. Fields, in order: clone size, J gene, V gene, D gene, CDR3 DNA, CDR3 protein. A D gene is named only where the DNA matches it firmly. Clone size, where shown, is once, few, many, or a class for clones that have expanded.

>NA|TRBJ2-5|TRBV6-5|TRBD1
TGTGCCAGCAATAGACAGGGGTTAGAGACCCAGTACTTC
CASNRQGLETQYF
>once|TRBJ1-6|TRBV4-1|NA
TGCGCCAGCAGCCAAGAACAACCAAATTGGGCTTCTTCACCCCTCCACTTT
CASSQEQPNWASSPLHF
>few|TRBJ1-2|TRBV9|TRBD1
TGTGCCAGCAGCGGCGGGACAGGGTTCTATGGCTACACCTTC
CASSGGTGFYGYTF
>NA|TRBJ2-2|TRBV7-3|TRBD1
TGTGCCAGCAGCTTTAGGAGACAGGGCCACACCGGGGAGCTGTTTTTT
CASSFRRQGHTGELFF
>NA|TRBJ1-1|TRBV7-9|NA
TGTGCCAGCAGCTTAGTGTTGTCTACAGGGACTGAAGCTTTCTTT
CASSLVLSTGTEAFF
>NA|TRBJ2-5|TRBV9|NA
TGTGCCAGCAGCGTAGAGCCCCATCAAGAGACCCAGTACTTC
CASSVEPHQETQYF
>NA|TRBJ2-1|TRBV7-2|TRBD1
TGTGCCACGGACAGGGGTATCTACAATGAGCAGTTCTTC
CATDRGIYNEQFF
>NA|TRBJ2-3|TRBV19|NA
TGTGCCAGTAGTCCTGGCACAGATACGCAGTATTTT
CASSPGTDTQYF
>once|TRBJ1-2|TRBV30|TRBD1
TGTGCCTTTCCCGGGACAGGGAGATCCTATGGCTACACCTTC
CAFPGTGRSYGYTF
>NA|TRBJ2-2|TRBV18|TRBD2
TGTGCCAGCTCACCAGTGGGGGGGACGAACACCGGGGAGCTGTTTTTT
CASSPVGGTNTGELFF
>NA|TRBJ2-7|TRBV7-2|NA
TGTGCCAGCAGCTTAAGTTACGGGGGACTTGCCTACGAGCAGTACTTC
CASSLSYGGLAYEQYF
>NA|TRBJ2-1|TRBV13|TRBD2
TGTGCCAGCAGCTTAGAGGGCGGGGGGGCTGATGAGCAGTTCTTC
CASSLEGGGADEQFF
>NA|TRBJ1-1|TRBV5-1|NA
TGCGCCAGCAGCGAACGTCTGGGCAACACTGAAGCTTTCTTT
CASSERLGNTEAFF
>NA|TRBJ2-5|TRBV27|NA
TGTGCCAGCAGTTTATTCAGGCAAGAGACCCAGTACTTC
CASSLFRQETQYF
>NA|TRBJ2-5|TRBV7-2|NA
TGTGCCAGCAGCTCCCCGGACAACCAAGAGACCCAGTACTTC
CASSSPDNQETQYF
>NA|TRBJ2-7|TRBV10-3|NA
TGTGCCATCAGTGAAATCGCGGACACCCGTCGGGAGCAGTACTTC
CAISEIADTRREQYF
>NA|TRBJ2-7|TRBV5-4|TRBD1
TGTGCCAGCAGCTCATTTCAGGGGGACCACGAGCAGTACTTC
CASSSFQGDHEQYF
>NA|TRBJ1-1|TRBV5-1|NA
TGCGCCAGCACCGTAACAGGGAACACTGAAGCTTTCTTT
CASTVTGNTEAFF
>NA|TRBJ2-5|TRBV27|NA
TGTGCCAGCAGTACCGGGACACAACCCCAAGAGACCCAGTACTTC
CASSTGTQPQETQYF
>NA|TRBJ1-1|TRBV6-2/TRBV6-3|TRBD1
TGTGCCAGCAGTTACGGGGCAGGGGGCTGGGGCACTGAAGCTTTCTTT
CASSYGAGGWGTEAFF
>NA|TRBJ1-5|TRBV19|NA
TGTGCCAGTAGTTCCCCCCGGGAGAGAAAGGGAGGTCAGCCCCAGCATTTT
CASSSPRERKGGQPQHF
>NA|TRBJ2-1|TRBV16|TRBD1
TGTGCCAGCAGCCAGGCAGGGACAGGGCTGTCCAATGAGCAGTTCTTC
CASSQAGTGLSNEQFF
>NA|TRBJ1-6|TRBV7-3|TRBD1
TGTGCCAGCAGCTCAGGACAGGCCCAAGAACCCCTCCACTTT
CASSSGQAQEPLHF
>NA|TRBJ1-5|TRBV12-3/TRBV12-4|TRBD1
TGTGCCAGCACAGGGGGCAGGGGCCAGCCCCAGCATTTT
CASTGGRGQPQHF
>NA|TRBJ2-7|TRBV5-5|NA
TGTGCCAGCAGCTTGAGTAGCTACGAGCAGTACTTC
CASSLSSYEQYF
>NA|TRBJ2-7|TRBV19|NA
TGTGCCAGTAGGGCCACAGGGTACTCCTACGAGCAGTACTTC
CASRATGYSYEQYF
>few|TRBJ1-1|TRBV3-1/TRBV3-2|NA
TGTGCCAGCAGCCAAGATTTATGGGGGGTTGAAGCTTTCTTT
CASSQDLWGVEAFF
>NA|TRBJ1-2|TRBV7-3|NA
TGTGCCAGCAGCTTAGCGGGGGGCGGAGGCTACACCTTC
CASSLAGGGGYTF
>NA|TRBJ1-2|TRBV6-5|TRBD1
TGTGCCAGCACCAAACAGGGGGCCCTCTATGGCTACACCTTC
CASTKQGALYGYTF
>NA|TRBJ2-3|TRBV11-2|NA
TGTGCCAGCAGCCCACAGGGCAGCACAGATACGCAGTATTTT
CASSPQGSTDTQYF
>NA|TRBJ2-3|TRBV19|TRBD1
TGTGCCAGTAGTGATAAAGGGACAGTTGATACGCAGTATTTT
CASSDKGTVDTQYF
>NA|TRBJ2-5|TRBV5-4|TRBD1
TGTGCCAGCAGCGAGAGGGGACAGGGACACCAAGAGACCCAGTACTTC
CASSERGQGHQETQYF
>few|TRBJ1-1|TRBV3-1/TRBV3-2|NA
TGTGCCAGCAGCCAAGTGCGGGTGGGAAGCACTGAAGCTTTCTTT
CASSQVRVGSTEAFF
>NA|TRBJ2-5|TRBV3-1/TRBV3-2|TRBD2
TGTGCCAGCAGCCCTTTTGCGGGGGGAGGTGAGACCCAGTACTTC
CASSPFAGGGETQYF
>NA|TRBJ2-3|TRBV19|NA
TGTGCCAGTAGTTCTCGAGCGGTGAGCACAGATACGCAGTATTTT
CASSSRAVSTDTQYF
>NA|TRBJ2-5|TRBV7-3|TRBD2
TGTGCCAGCAGTTCGGGACTAGCAGGGGAGACCCAGTACTTC
CASSSGLAGETQYF
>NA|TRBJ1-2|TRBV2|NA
TGTGCCAGCGAGGGACAAATCTATGGCTACACCTTC
CASEGQIYGYTF
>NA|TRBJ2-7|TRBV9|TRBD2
TGTGCCAGCAGCGTAGCACCTAGCGGGGGGTACGAGCAGTACTTC
CASSVAPSGGYEQYF
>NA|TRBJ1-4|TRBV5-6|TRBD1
TGTGCCAGCAGCTTGTGGGGGACAGGGGACGAAAAACTGTTTTTT
CASSLWGTGDEKLFF
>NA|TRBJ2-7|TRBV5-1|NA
TGCGCCAGCAGCCCCGGTGCGGGCAGGAGCTTAGGTGGAGGGGAGCAGTACTTC
CASSPGAGRSLGGGEQYF
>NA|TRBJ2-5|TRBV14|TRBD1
TGTGCCAGCAGCCAAGAACACAGGGGGACCCAGTACTTC
CASSQEHRGTQYF
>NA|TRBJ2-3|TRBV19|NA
TGTGCCAGTAGTCCCCAGACTAGTTGGGGCACAGATACGCAGTATTTT
CASSPQTSWGTDTQYF
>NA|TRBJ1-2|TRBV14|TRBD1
TGTGCCAGCAGGCCGGCCGGGACAGGGGGCGGCTACACCTTC
CASRPAGTGGGYTF
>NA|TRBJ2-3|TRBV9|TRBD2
TGTGCCAGCAGCGTAGATAGCGGGGGGGCGTCCGGCACAGATACGCAGTATTTT
CASSVDSGGASGTDTQYF
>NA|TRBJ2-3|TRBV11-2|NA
TGTGCCAGCAGCTTAGGAGGGTACACGCAGTATTTT
CASSLGGYTQYF
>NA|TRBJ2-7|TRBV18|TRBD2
TGTGCCAGCTCACCAATATCCGGGGGGGCGCGCGAGCAGTACTTC
CASSPISGGAREQYF
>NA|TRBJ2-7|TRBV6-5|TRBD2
TGTGCCAGCAGTCGGATGCGGGGGTCCTCCTACGAGCAGTACTTC
CASSRMRGSSYEQYF
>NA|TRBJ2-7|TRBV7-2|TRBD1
TGTGCCAGCAGCTTAGCGACAGGGGCCCCCTACGAGCAGTACTTC
CASSLATGAPYEQYF
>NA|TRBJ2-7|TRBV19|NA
TGTGCCAGTAGTGCCGGGGGGCGTAAAGGCGAGCAGTACTTC
CASSAGGRKGEQYF
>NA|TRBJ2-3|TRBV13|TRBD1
TGTGCCAGCAGCTTGAGGACAGGGGCTTTAACAGATACGCAGTATTTT
CASSLRTGALTDTQYF